This TCR beta chain was identified in a study of blood T cell repertoires in COVID-19 (dated by TCRdb to the early 2020s). Notes on the research overall: Collaborator samples came from the United States, Italy and Spain and covered acute and convalescent phases of COVID-19. The prospective study material was composed of cDNA or gDNA derived from T cells, B-cell-depleted T cells, or PBMCs. Subjects who had been exposed to COVID-19, were actively infected with it, or had recovered from it provided the deeply sampled blood TCRbeta repertoires that made up the dataset. A freely available public database, intended as a resource for researchers studying the immune response to SARS-CoV-2, is where the repertoires were released. The samples were drawn from two sources: the first 160 participants of the ongoing ImmuneRACE study, and approximately 1,300 subjects contributed by 6 global collaborators. A de-identified subject ID, COVID-19 status, age in years and sex were almost always included in the sample metadata. Where available, HLA class I and class II types were taken from metadata supplied by the sample provider and were not determined by assay-based typing.

Broader findings and caveats from the paper: The amount of clinical and demographic metadata varied by source and participant and was provided uncurated.

The immunoSEQ Assay, a bias-controlled multiplex PCR, was used to amplify TCRbeta CDR3 regions from genomic DNA. In the paper's pipeline: Within the assay, amplification of reference gene primers was used to estimate how many nucleated cells each sample contained. Sequence reads were collapsed and filtered to measure the absolute abundance of every unique TCRbeta CDR3 rearrangement. For each sample, productive Simpson clonality was calculated by taking the square root of Simpson's diversity index across productive rearrangements. TCRdb took over this immuneACCESS table, retaining in-frame rearrangements with V and J assigned. Such tables are incomplete; in checked studies, under half of the missing clones stem from an unresolved V gene, and the remainder is unexplained. That table supplies the V and J calls and clone size; D and trimming were determined from the DNA. In all, the sample holds around 87,000 clones, and roughly 79% of those were seen once. The ten largest clonotypes hold roughly 16% of the sample.

This clone was picked up one time. Its antigen remains undetermined. Base qualities are not provided; no much larger clone lies one nucleotide away. The CDR3 sequence holds 13 residues, the cysteine and phenylalanine included. Of all the DNA, just the CDR3 is kept, 39 bases in frame from base 1. The germline V gene sets CDR1 to MDHEN and CDR2 to SYDVKM. Trimming accounts for 7 bases at V and 4 bases at J, while the number of junction bases matched to no gene is 4. Whole blood was collected in K2EDTA tubes by collaborating institutions according to the institutions' own protocols. For TCRbeta analysis, collaborators shipped samples in one of three forms: frozen whole blood, isolated PBMCs, or DNA extracted from either of those sample types.

The receptor was derived from a human donor in a cohort sampled during active COVID-19. Recombination connected TRBV28 to TRBJ1-2, with 9 junctional bases fitting TRBD1. Input material: peripheral blood. The CDR3 is CASTTGGVYGYTF. The nucleotide sequence reads as follows: TGTGCCAGCACGACAGGGGGGGTCTATGGCTACACCTTC.